The clone carrying this T cell receptor beta chain was counted a few times. The data were obtained in a study of T cells after yellow fever vaccination. Across the whole study: Where fractions had low cell numbers, libraries were prepared from them with the SMART-Seq v4 Ultra Low Input RNA kit.

Trimming removed 0 bases at V and 6 bases at J, with 16 bases between. The CDR3 has 16 amino acids. Germline loops: CDR1 SGHRS, CDR2 YFSETQ. TCRdb independently ran MiXCR on the 5' RACE reads; one entry per CDR3 protein. The sample carries some 500,000 distinct CDR3 sequences, roughly 14% recorded once. This specimen consisted of PBMCs, obtained on the day of the yellow fever booster vaccination. The chain links TRBV5-1 to TRBJ2-1, with TRBD2 as a possible D gene (6 bases). This sequence was found in a man aged 25 to 40 who received the YFV17D yellow fever vaccine. The DNA of the CDR3 is TGCGCCAGCAGCTTGGCCGGGGGTGATTCGGCCAATGAGCAGTTCTTC. This translates into CASSLAGGDSANEQFF.